A single sample is the source of the 30 T cell receptor beta chains below, sequenced in a study of blood T cell repertoires in COVID-19. TCRdb keeps only in-frame clones here, not all; method: immunoSEQ multiplex PCR. This table holds 60,000 to 75,000 clones, roughly four fifths found once. Sequenced input: peripheral blood. Receptors originate from a human donor in a cohort sampled during active COVID-19.

CDR3 bases: TGTGCCAGCAGCAGACTAGCGGGGTCCTACAATGAGCAGTTCTTC. This sequence encodes CASSRLAGSYNEQFF. This chain uses TRBV5-6 with TRBJ2-1; 11 bases match TRBD2. Germline lookup yields CDR1 SGHDT and CDR2 YYEEEE. CDR3 size: 15 residues. The V and J ends lost 4 bases and 1 base, in that order; junction bases with no gene match: 1.

This clone was seen just once. The chain uses TRBV6-2 or TRBV6-3 and TRBJ2-5, with 8 bases lining up with TRBD2. The CDR3 totals 17 residues. Germline V gene sequence: CDR1 MNHEY, CDR2 SVGEGT. The V and J ends lost 0 bases and 5 bases, in that order; junction bases with no gene match: 11. Written as DNA, the CDR3 is TGTGCCAGCAGTTACTCGGGGAGAACTAGCGGCTGGGAGACCCAGTACTTC. Translating it yields CASSYSGRTSGWETQYF.

The gene calls are TRBV2 and TRBJ2-7; the D is unclear. Germline CDR1 is SNHLY and CDR2 is FYNNEI. Between the trimmed V and J ends, which lost 2 bases and 3 bases, there was a span of 5 bases. This CDR3 has 12 residues. DNA for the CDR3: TGTGCCAGCAGTGAACAGGACTACGAGCAGTACGTC. Protein: CASSEQDYEQYV.

The chain is built from TRBV7-9 and TRBJ2-3, with a tentative D call TRBD2 (6 bases). This CDR3 spans 13 amino acids. In germline, CDR1 is SEHNR, CDR2 FQNEAQ (reference sequence). V lost 6 bases and J 9 bases, leaving 16 bases between the germline ends. The CDR3 sequence: CASRERGGRTQYF. The CDR3, as DNA: TGTGCCAGCAGGGAGAGGGGAGGACGCACGCAGTATTTT.

This CDR3 is CSVEAEGNEKLFF. The CDR3 bases are TGCAGCGTTGAGGCGGAGGGAAATGAAAAACTGTTTTTT. The V gene is TRBV29-1, the J gene TRBJ1-4; D unresolved. The CDR3 has 13 residues. Germline loops: CDR1 SQVTM, CDR2 ANQGSEA. Between the trimmed V and J ends, which lost 3 bases and 5 bases, there was a span of 10 bases.

This CDR3 is CATSRDAGGGDEQYF. As DNA, the CDR3 is TGTGCCACCAGCAGAGATGCGGGAGGGGGCGACGAGCAGTACTTC. This chain uses TRBV15 with TRBJ2-7; 9 bases are a match to TRBD2. The CDR3 contains 15 residues. From germline, CDR1 is LNHNV and CDR2 YYDKDF (reference sequence). Unmatched junction bases numbered 5, after V lost 0 bases and J lost 5 bases.

This CDR3 reads CASSFLAGVSTDTQYF. In nucleotides, the CDR3 is TGCGCCAGCAGCTTTCTAGCGGGGGTTTCCACAGATACGCAGTATTTT. The chain carries TRBV5-1 and TRBJ2-3; 10 bases align to TRBD2. Losses at the gene ends were 2 bases for V and 2 bases for J; bases not matched to a gene: 5. This CDR3 comprises 16 residues. Per germline, CDR1 SGHRS and CDR2 YFSETQ.

The chain is built from TRBV5-4 and TRBJ2-3; TRBD2 agrees at 9 bases. J was trimmed by 2 bases and V by 4 bases; bases with no gene match: 5. The CDR3 length is 15 residues. Germline V gene lookup returns CDR1 SGHNT and CDR2 YYREEE (reference sequence). The CDR3 is CASSGSGGSTDTQYF. The CDR3 nucleotides are TGTGCCAGCAGCGGGAGCGGGGGGTCCACAGATACGCAGTATTTT.

Of note for this clone: Other DNA sequences within the sample encode an identical CDR3. The chain recombines TRBV11-2 with TRBJ1-3; the D gene is possibly TRBD1 (5 bases). CDR1 and CDR2 (germline): SGHAT, FQNNGV. The CDR3 covers 15 residues. Trimming removed 1 base at V and 2 bases at J, with 9 bases between. In nucleotides, the CDR3 is TGTGCCAGCAGCTTAGGCAGGGTAGCTGGAAACACCATATATTTT. It yields the protein CASSLGRVAGNTIYF. Looking up the rest from reference TRBV11-2 and TRBJ1-3 gives the full variable domain: EAGVAQSPRYKIIEKRQSVAFWCNPISGHATLYWYQQILGQGPKLLIQFQNNGVVDDSQLPKDRFSAERLKGVDSTLKIQPAKLEDSAVYLCASSLGRVAGNTIYFGEGSWLTVV.

The chain carries TRBV7-5 and TRBJ2-1; TRBD1, the D gene given by the table, was not confirmed from the DNA. TRBV7-5 is shown as a pseudogene. CDR3 length: 16 amino acids. CDR3 amino acids: CVRSQTDPPSYNEQFF. DNA of the CDR3: TGTGTCAGAAGCCAGACAGACCCTCCCTCCTACAATGAGCAGTTCTTC.

The chain employs TRBV6-5 and TRBJ2-7; 7 bases align to TRBD2. The germline CDR1 and CDR2 sequences are MNHEY and SVGAGI. CDR3 length: 12 amino acids. Losses at the gene ends were 8 bases for V and 5 bases for J; bases not matched to a gene: 6. CDR3 amino acids: CASGSGFNEQYV. The CDR3 DNA reads as TGTGCCAGCGGTAGCGGGTTTAACGAGCAGTACGTC.

The J gene is TRBJ2-2, the V gene TRBV3-1 (or the pseudogene TRBV3-2); possibly TRBD2 for D (5 bases). The CDR3 covers 17 residues. In germline, CDR1 is LGHDT, CDR2 YNNKEL (reference sequence). Trimming pared 4 bases from V and 5 bases from J, leaving 20 bases between. The CDR3 protein is CASSRVGSRVSTGELFF. The CDR3 region has the DNA TGTGCCAGCAGCCGAGTGGGTTCGAGGGTATCTACCGGGGAGCTGTTTTTT.

V usage is TRBV6-6 and J usage is TRBJ1-6; possibly TRBD1 for D (5 bases). The CDR3 is made up of 16 amino acids. V dropped 6 bases and J dropped 10 bases, with 22 bases sitting between them. Germline-derived CDR1 and CDR2 are MNHNY and SVGAGI (reference sequence). The DNA for the CDR3 is TGTGCCAGCAGCTATGACAGTCGCCCGTGGCGGTCACCCCTCCACTTT. This gives the protein CASSYDSRPWRSPLHF.

This chain links TRBV11-2 with TRBJ2-3; weak D call: TRBD2 (6 bases). Germline CDR1 is SGHAT and CDR2 is FQNNGV. The CDR3 loop spans 15 amino acids. Between the trimmed V and J ends, which lost 3 bases and 0 bases, there was a span of 10 bases. CDR3 DNA: TGTGCCAGCAGCTTCACCGGGACTAGCACAGATACGCAGTATTTT. Its protein is CASSFTGTSTDTQYF.

This clone was counted a few times. This chain uses TRBV4-2 with TRBJ2-3, with 9 bases aligning to TRBD1. Germline V gene data show CDR1 as LGHNA and CDR2 as YNFKEQ. This CDR3 is built from 17 residues. The V gene end was trimmed by 1 base and the J gene end by 5 bases; junction bases not matched to a gene: 10. In nucleotides, the CDR3 is TGTGCCAGCAGCCAAGGGGAGGGGACAGGGCTGAGAGATACGCAGTATTTT. Translating it yields CASSQGEGTGLRDTQYF.

V is TRBV5-1 and J is TRBJ1-4, with D perhaps TRBD1 (5 bases). The germline V gene encodes CDR1 SGHRS and CDR2 YFSETQ. V dropped 0 bases and J dropped 7 bases, with 13 bases sitting between them. The CDR3 consists of 15 residues. CDR3 sequence: CASSLARQGGEKLFF. CDR3 coding DNA: TGCGCCAGCAGCTTGGCGCGCCAGGGCGGTGAAAAACTGTTTTTT.

The chain joins TRBV29-1 to TRBJ1-1, with D possibly TRBD1 on 6 matching bases. The germline V and J ends were trimmed by 5 bases and 4 bases, with 17 bases remaining between them. The CDR3 spans 14 residues. Germline V gene lookup returns CDR1 SQVTM and CDR2 ANQGSEA. CDR3 coding DNA: TGCAGCGTTCGCACGCGGGGGGCCGGCACTGAAGCTTTCTTT. Its translation: CSVRTRGAGTEAFF.

This chain uses TRBV6-1 with TRBJ1-6; weak D call: TRBD1 (6 bases). Germline V gene data show CDR1 as MNHNS and CDR2 as SASEGT. V was pared by 0 bases and J by 9 bases, with 9 bases between. The length of the CDR3 is 14 residues. CDR3 sequence reads: CASSEAGDTSPLHF. For the CDR3, the DNA is TGTGCCAGCAGTGAAGCCGGGGACACTTCACCCCTCCACTTT.

This chain uses TRBV24-1 with TRBJ2-1; 7 bases are a match to TRBD1. The CDR3 extends over 12 amino acids. The junction had 0 bases not matched to a gene; V was cut back by 5 bases and J by 6 bases. Germline loops: CDR1 KGHDR, CDR2 SFDVKD. The CDR3 region has the DNA TGTGCCACCAGTGCAGGGGGCAATGAGCAGTTCTTC. It codes for CATSAGGNEQFF.

A note on this clone: Within the sample, other DNA sequences also encode this same CDR3. The chain recombines TRBV2 with TRBJ1-5; 10 nucleotides match TRBD1. Trimming cost V 1 base and J 7 bases; bases outside gene matches: 4. Germline CDR1 SNHLY, CDR2 FYNNEI. The CDR3 has 15 residues. The CDR3 loop reads CASSEGTGGRQPQHF. The DNA of the CDR3 is TGTGCCAGCAGTGAAGGGACAGGGGGTCGGCAGCCCCAGCATTTT. Full variable domain (outside the CDR3, taken from reference TRBV2 and TRBJ1-5): EPEVTQTPSHQVTQMGQEVILRCVPISNHLYFYWYRQILGQKVEFLVSFYNNEISEKSEIFDDQFSVERPDGSNFTLKIRSTKLEDSAMYFCASSEGTGGRQPQHFGDGTRLSIL.

The chain links TRBV27 to TRBJ2-2; maybe TRBD2 (5 bases). Germline V gives CDR1 MNHEY, CDR2 SMNVEV (reference sequence). V was shortened by 3 bases and J by 4 bases, with 9 bases between the two germline ends. This CDR3 is 14 amino acids long. The CDR3 DNA is TGTGCCAGCAGTTTTAACGGGGTCACCGGGGAGCTGTTTTTT. Translated, it gives CASSFNGVTGELFF.

This clone was seen a single time. DNA for the CDR3: TGTGCCAGCAGCTTAGACCTCAGGGTTCAGCCCCAGCATTTT. This sequence encodes CASSLDLRVQPQHF. The chain uses TRBV11-2 and TRBJ1-5; a weak D match, TRBD1 (5 bases). CDR3 length: 14 residues. V was cut by 0 bases and J by 6 bases, with 9 bases left in between. CDR1 is SGHAT and CDR2 is FQNNGV in the germline V gene.

CDR3 protein: CASSVGPGLDTQYF. As DNA, the CDR3 is TGTGCCAGCAGCGTAGGGCCGGGTTTAGATACGCAGTATTTT. The V and J genes are TRBV9 and TRBJ2-3; D remains unclear. The ends were cut back, 0 bases at V and 5 bases at J, with 10 bases in the middle. CDR3 length: 14 amino acids. Germline lookup yields CDR1 SGDLS and CDR2 YYNGEE. Full variable domain (missing parts from reference TRBV9 and TRBJ2-3): DSGVTQTPKHLITATGQRVTLRCSPRSGDLSVYWYQQSLDQGLQFLIQYYNGEERAKGNILERFSAQQFPDLHSELNLSSLELGDSALYFCASSVGPGLDTQYFGPGTRLTVL.

CDR3 sequence reads: CASSLGSGALPNYGYTF. The CDR3 nucleotides read TGTGCCAGCAGCTTAGGGTCTGGGGCCCTCCCTAACTATGGCTACACCTTC. The chain recombines TRBV7-6 with TRBJ1-2; D might be TRBD1 (5 bases). The CDR3 has 17 amino acids. The germline V gene encodes CDR1 SGHVS and CDR2 FNYEAQ. V dropped 1 base and J dropped 0 bases, with 15 bases sitting between them.

CDR3 sequence reads: CASSESAWPYNEQFF. Written as DNA, the CDR3 is TGTGCCAGCAGTGAATCTGCCTGGCCCTACAATGAGCAGTTCTTC. The chain employs TRBV25-1 and TRBJ2-1; no clear D. Trimming left V 1 base short and J 2 bases short, with 9 bases between. CDR3 size: 15 residues. Germline-derived CDR1 and CDR2 are MGHDK and SYGVNS.

This chain links TRBV10-3 with TRBJ1-6; tentative D call: TRBD1 (5 bases). Germline assignment: CDR1 ENHRY and CDR2 SYGVKD. The CDR3 is 15 amino acids. The V and J ends lost 2 bases and 4 bases respectively, with 9 bases between them. The CDR3, as DNA: TGTGCCATCAGTGAGGACAGAAGTTATAATTCACCCCTCCACTTT. This sequence encodes CAISEDRSYNSPLHF.

This sequence joins TRBV7-9 and TRBJ1-2, with 9 positions matching TRBD1. J lost 7 bases, V lost 4 bases, and 10 bases had no gene match. Germline CDR1 reads SEHNR; CDR2 reads FQNEAQ (reference sequence). The CDR3 totals 15 residues. The CDR3 coding sequence is TGTGCCAGCAGCTACGGGGACAGGGAAGCGGGTGGCTACACCTTC. It yields the protein CASSYGDREAGGYTF.

This chain connects TRBV10-3 to TRBJ1-1; no clear D. Germline-derived CDR1 and CDR2 are ENHRY and SYGVKD. CDR3 length equals 16 residues. V was pared by 0 bases and J by 4 bases, with 15 bases between. DNA of the CDR3: TGTGCCATCAGTGAGTCGGGCATCGGCCAGAGCACTGAAGCTTTCTTT. It translates to CAISESGIGQSTEAFF.

This sequence joins TRBV10-3 and TRBJ2-6, with 10 bases aligning to TRBD1. Per the germline V gene, CDR1 is ENHRY and CDR2 is SYGVKD. The CDR3 is 15 residues long. J was trimmed by 2 bases and V by 10 bases; bases with no gene match: 5. CDR3 sequence reads: CATRDRGTGANVLTF. CDR3 coding DNA: TGTGCCACCCGGGACAGGGGCACTGGGGCCAACGTCCTGACTTTC.

The chain combines TRBV7-2 with TRBJ1-5; possibly TRBD1 for D (6 bases). The CDR3 has 14 amino acids. Trimming took off 5 bases at V and 4 bases at J, with 12 bases between the two ends. Looked up from germline, CDR1 is SGHTA and CDR2 is FQGNSA. The CDR3 bases are TGTGCCAGCAGCACACAGGGACAAAATCAGCCCCAGCATTTT. Its protein is CASSTQGQNQPQHF.